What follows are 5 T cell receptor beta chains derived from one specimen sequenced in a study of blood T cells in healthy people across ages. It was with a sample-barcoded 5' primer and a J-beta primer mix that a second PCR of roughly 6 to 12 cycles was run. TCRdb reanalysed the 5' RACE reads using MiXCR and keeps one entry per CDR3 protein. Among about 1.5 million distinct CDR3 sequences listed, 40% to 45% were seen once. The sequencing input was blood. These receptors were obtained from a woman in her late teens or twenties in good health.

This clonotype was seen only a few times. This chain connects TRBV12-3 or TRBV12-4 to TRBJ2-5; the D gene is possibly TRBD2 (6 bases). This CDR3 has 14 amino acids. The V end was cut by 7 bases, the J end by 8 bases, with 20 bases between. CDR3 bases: TGTGCCAGCAACCGAAGAGGGGACTCCCAAACCCAGTACTTC. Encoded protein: CASNRRGDSQTQYF.

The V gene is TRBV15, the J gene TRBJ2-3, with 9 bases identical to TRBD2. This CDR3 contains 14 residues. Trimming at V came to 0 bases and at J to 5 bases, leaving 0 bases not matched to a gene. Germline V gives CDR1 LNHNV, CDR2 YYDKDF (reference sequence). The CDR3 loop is CATSRDSGGDTQYF. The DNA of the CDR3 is TGTGCCACCAGCAGAGATAGCGGGGGAGATACGCAGTATTTT.

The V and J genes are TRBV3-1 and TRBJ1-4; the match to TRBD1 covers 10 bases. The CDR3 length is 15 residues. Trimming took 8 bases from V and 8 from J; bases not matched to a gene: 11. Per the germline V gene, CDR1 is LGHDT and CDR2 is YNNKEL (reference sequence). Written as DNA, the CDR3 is TGTGCCAGCTCGCAAATGGGGACAGGGGCCGAAAAACTGTTTTTT. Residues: CASSQMGTGAEKLFF.

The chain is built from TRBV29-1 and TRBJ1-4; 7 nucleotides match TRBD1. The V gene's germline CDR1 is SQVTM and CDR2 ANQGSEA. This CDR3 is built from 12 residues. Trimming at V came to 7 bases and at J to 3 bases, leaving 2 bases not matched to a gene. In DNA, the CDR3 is TGCAGCGCCACAGGGGCTAATGAAAAACTGTTTTTT. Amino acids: CSATGANEKLFF.

CDR3 residues: CASSTVAGAVQVQYF. Here the CDR3 DNA reads TGTGCCAGCAGCACAGTGGCGGGGGCTGTCCAGGTCCAGTACTTC. The chain has TRBV11-2 and TRBJ2-7; weak D call: TRBD2 (7 bases). V was cut by 5 bases and J by 10 bases, with 24 bases left in between. Germline V gene sequence: CDR1 SGHAT, CDR2 FQNNGV. This CDR3 region has 15 residues.